This TCR beta chain was found in a study of T cells in women clearing cervical HPV infection. About the research overall: Case blood was drawn when the lesion was first found; control blood after infection became undetectable. Study-level findings and limits: Cases carried less TRBV6-7 than controls: approximately 0.1% versus 0.16%.

Per germline, CDR1 SEHNR and CDR2 FQNEAQ (reference sequence). J was trimmed by 4 bases and V by 5 bases; bases with no gene match: 1. The CDR3 spans 13 residues. Libraries were prepared by immunoSEQ multiplex PCR; TCRdb keeps only in-frame clonotypes and omits some of them. The clone table shows roughly 35,000 clones, with the ten largest holding about 1.7%. A note on this clone: The antigen remains unidentified. The read comes to an end 3 residues before the CDR3 does, leaving the germline J gene to fill in the end.

Material for sequencing was blood buffy coat. The chain uses TRBV7-9 and TRBJ2-1; TRBD1 agrees at 8 bases. This receptor was identified in a woman aged 18 to 69 with a cervical HPV16 infection that either progressed to CIN3+ or cleared (not recorded which). CDR3 DNA (partial): TGTGCCAGCAGCAACAGGGGGTACAATGAG. Residues: CASSNRGYNE. The complete CDR3 reads CASSNRGYNEQFF.